The T cell receptor (beta chain) under discussion was sequenced for a study of cytomegalovirus exposure and HLA in healthy donors. Overall study results and limits: It was likely that a cluster of highly shared sequence variants was a sequencing artifact.

As to this clone: The target antigen is unknown.

60 Vbeta and 13 Jbeta primers were used in PCR. TCRdb's table, derived via immunoSEQ multiplex PCR, lists solely in-frame clones and lacks some. The sample includes some 110,000 clones, more than 65% of them seen just once. The CDR3 is 16 residues long. Germline loops: CDR1 LNHNV, CDR2 YYDKDF (reference sequence). V trimming: 3 bases; J trimming: 5 bases; junction bases outside the gene matches: 9. The V call is TRBV15, the J call TRBJ2-1; TRBD2 matches at 8 bases. This clonotype originated in a woman aged 40 to 50 in good health and CMV-seropositive. Sequenced: PBMCs. The CDR3 sequence: CATSSPGTRGNNEQFF. Here the CDR3 DNA reads TGTGCCACCAGCAGTCCCGGGACTAGAGGAAACAATGAGCAGTTCTTC.